The clone carrying this T cell receptor beta chain occurred once. This entry is derived from a study of blood T cell repertoires in COVID-19. Study at large: There were acute and convalescent COVID-19 samples, and they came from the United States, Italy and Spain.

Original processing methods: The assay estimated nucleated cells by amplifying reference gene primers. Profiled with immunoSEQ multiplex PCR; TCRdb holds only in-frame clones, not every one. V and J calls plus clone size are reproduced from that table; the DNA served to infer D and trimming. Here the sample spans 100,000 to 150,000 clones, less than 90% being singletons. CDR1 is SGHAT and CDR2 is FQNNGV in the germline V gene. After removal of 3 bases from V and 0 bases from J, the junction contained 11 bases not matched to a gene. The CDR3 has 19 amino acids. V usage is TRBV11-2 and J usage is TRBJ2-3; 11 bases line up with TRBD2. Sequenced material: peripheral blood. This receptor was obtained from a man aged 60 to 69 with acute or convalescent COVID-19. CDR3 region: CASSFSPTWTSGSTDTQYF. For the CDR3, the DNA is TGTGCCAGCAGCTTTAGCCCAACCTGGACTAGCGGGAGCACAGATACGCAGTATTTT.